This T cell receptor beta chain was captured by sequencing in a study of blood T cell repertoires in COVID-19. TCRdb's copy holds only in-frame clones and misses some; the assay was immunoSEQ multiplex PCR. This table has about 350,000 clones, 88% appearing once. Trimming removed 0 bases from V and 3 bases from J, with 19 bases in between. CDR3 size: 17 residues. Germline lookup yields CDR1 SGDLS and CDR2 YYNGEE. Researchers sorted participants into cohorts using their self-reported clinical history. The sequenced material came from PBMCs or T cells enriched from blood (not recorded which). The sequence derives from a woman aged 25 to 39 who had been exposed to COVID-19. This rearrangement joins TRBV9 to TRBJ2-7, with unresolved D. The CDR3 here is CASSVGASSSSLYEQYF. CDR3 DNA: TGTGCCAGCAGCGTAGGGGCTTCCTCTTCCTCCCTCTACGAGCAGTACTTC.